This TCR beta chain was recorded in a study of monozygotic twins with inflammatory bowel disease. The authors made each sample's cDNA in eight separate reactions. TCRdb re-called the 5' RACE reads, yielding one record per CDR3 amino acid sequence without DNA. The table for this sample gives fewer than 550,000 distinct CDR3 sequences. As to this clonotype: Antigen unknown.

Each donor supplied about 2.5 ml of blood. General study points: Separate T cell subtypes could not be resolved from one another. Varied immunosuppressive treatments among patients may have increased repertoire variability.

Germline CDR1 is KGHSH and CDR2 is LQKENI. CDR3 length: 14 amino acids. Sequencing used blood. The chain has TRBV18 and TRBJ1-1; no DNA is available, so the TRBD1 call from TCRdb remains unchecked. This sequence originates from a human donor with ulcerative colitis or Crohn's disease, or a healthy co-twin of an affected twin (not recorded which). The CDR3 loop is CASSPGQMNTEAFF.